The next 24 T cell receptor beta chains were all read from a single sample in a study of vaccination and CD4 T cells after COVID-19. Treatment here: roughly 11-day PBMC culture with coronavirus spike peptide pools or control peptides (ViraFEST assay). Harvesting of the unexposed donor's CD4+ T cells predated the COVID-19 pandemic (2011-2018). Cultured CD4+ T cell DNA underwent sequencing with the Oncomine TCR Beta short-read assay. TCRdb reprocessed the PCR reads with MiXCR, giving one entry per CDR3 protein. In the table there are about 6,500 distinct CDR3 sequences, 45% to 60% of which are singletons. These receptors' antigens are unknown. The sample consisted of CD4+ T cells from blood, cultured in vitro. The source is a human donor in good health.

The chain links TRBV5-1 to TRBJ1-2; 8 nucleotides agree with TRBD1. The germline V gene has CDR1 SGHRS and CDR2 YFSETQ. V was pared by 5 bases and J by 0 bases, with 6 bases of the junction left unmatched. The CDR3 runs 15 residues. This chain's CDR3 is CASSNRQGTNYGYTF. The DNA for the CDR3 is TGCGCCAGCAGTAATCGACAGGGGACTAACTATGGCTACACCTTC.

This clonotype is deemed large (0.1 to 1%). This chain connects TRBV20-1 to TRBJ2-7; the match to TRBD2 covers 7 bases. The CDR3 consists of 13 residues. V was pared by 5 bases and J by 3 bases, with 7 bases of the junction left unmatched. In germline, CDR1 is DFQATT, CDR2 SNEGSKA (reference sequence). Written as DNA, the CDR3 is TGCAGTGCTGCGGGAGAGAATGGCTACGAGCAGTACTTC. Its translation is CSAAGENGYEQYF.

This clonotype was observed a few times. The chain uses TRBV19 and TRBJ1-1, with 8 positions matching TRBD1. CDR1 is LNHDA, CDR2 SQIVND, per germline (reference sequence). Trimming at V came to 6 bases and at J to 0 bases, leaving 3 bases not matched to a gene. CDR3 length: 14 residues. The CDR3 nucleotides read TGTGCCAGTAGGACGACAGGGGTGAACACTGAAGCTTTCTTT. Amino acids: CASRTTGVNTEAFF.

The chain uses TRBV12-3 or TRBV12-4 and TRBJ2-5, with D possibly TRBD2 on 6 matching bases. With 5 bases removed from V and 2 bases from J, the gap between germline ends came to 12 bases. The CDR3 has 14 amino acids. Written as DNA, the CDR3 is TGTGCCAGCAGTCCCGGGGGACCGCAAGAGACCCAGTACTTC. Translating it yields CASSPGGPQETQYF.

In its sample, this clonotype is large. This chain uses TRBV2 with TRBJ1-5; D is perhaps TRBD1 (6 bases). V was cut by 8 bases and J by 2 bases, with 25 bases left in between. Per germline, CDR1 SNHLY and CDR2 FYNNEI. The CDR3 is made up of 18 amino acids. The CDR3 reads CASQGRTGIGVRNQPQHF. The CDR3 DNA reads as TGTGCCAGCCAGGGTCGAACAGGGATCGGCGTACGCAATCAGCCCCAGCATTTT.

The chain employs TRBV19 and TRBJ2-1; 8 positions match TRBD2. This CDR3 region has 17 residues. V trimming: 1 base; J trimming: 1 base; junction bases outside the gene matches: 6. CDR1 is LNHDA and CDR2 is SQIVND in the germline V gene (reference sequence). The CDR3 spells CASSIGERGMSYNEQFF. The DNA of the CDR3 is TGTGCCAGTAGTATAGGGGAGCGGGGGATGTCCTACAATGAGCAGTTCTTC.

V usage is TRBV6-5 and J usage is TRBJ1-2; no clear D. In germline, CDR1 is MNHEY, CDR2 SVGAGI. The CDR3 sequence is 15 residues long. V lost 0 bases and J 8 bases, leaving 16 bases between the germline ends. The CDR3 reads CASSYSGRPEEGYTF. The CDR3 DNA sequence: TGTGCCAGCAGTTACTCGGGCAGGCCGGAGGAGGGCTACACCTTC.

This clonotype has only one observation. The CDR3 DNA is TGTGCCAGTAGTATCGACAGGGTGTCCGGGGAGCTGTTTTTT. This encodes CASSIDRVSGELFF. This rearrangement joins TRBV19 to TRBJ2-2; 7 bases align to TRBD1. Germline CDR1 and CDR2: LNHDA and SQIVND (reference sequence). CDR3 length: 14 residues. Losses at the gene ends were 3 bases for V and 6 bases for J; bases not matched to a gene: 4.

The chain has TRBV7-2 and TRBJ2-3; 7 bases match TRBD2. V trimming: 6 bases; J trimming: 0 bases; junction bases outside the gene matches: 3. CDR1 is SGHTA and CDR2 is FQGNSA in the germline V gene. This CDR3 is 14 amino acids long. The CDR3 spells CASRRGGSTDTQYF. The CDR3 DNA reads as TGTGCCAGCAGGCGCGGGGGTAGCACAGATACGCAGTATTTT. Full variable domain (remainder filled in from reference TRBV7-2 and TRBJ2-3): GAGVSQSPSNKVTEKGKDVELRCDPISGHTALYWYRQSLGQGLEFLIYFQGNSAPDKSGLPSDRFSAERTGGSVSTLTIQRTQQEDSAVYLCASRRGGSTDTQYFGPGTRLTVL.

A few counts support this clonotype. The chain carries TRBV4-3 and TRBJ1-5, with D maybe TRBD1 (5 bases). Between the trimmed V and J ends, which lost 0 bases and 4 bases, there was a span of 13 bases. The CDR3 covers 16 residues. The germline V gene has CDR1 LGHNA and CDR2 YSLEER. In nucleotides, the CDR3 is TGCGCCAGCAGCCAAGACGGGCAGGGTGGAAATCAGCCCCAGCATTTT. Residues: CASSQDGQGGNQPQHF.

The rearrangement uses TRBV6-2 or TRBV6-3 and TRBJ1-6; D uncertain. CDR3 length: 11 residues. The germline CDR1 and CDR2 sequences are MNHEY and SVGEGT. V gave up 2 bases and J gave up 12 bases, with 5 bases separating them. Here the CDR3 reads CASSYKGPLHF. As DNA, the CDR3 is TGTGCCAGCAGTTACAAGGGACCCCTCCACTTT.

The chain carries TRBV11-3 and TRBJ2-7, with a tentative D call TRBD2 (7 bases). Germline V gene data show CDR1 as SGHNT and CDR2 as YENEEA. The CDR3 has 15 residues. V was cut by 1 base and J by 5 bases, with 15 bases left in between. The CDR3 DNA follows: TGTGCCAGCAGCTTAGGGGGGCGGGAGTCCCACGAGCAGTACTTC. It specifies CASSLGGRESHEQYF. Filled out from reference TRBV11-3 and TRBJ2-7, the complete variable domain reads EAGVVQSPRYKIIEKKQPVAFWCNPISGHNTLYWYLQNLGQGPELLIRYENEEAVDDSQLPKDRFSAERLKGVDSTLKIQPAELGDSAVYLCASSLGGRESHEQYFGPGTRLTVT.

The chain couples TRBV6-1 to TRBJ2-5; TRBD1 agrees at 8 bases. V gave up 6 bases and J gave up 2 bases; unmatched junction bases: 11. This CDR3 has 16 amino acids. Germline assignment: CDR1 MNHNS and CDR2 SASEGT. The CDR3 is CASSHQLGQGQETQYF. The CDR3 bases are TGTGCCAGCAGCCACCAGCTCGGACAGGGACAAGAGACCCAGTACTTC.

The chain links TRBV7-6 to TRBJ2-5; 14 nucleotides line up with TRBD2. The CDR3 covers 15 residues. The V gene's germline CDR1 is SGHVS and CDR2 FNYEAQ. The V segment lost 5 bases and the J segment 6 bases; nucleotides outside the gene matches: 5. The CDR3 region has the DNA TGTGCCAGCAGCGGGGGGACTAGCGGGAGTAAGACCCAGTACTTC. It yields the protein CASSGGTSGSKTQYF.

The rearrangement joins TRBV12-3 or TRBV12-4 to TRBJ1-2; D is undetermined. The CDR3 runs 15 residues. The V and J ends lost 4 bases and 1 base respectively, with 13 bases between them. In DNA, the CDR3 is TGTGCCAGCAGTTCCCCGGGGTATAGTAACTATGGCTACACCTTC. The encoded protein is CASSSPGYSNYGYTF.

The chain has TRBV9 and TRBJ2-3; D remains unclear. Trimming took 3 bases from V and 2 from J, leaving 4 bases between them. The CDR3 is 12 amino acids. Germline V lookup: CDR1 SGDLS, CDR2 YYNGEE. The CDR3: CASSGTTDTQYF. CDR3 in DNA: TGTGCCAGCAGCGGGACCACAGATACGCAGTATTTT.

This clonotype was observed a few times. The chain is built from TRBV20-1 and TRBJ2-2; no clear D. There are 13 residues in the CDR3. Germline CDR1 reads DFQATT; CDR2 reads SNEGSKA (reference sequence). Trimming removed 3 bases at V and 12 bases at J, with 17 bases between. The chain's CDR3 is CSASRESGDKLFF. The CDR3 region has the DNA TGCAGTGCTAGTCGCGAATCGGGCGATAAGCTGTTTTTT.

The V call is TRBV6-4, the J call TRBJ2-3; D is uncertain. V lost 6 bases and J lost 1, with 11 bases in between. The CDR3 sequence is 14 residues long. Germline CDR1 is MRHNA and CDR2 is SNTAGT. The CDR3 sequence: CASSPGWGTDTQYF. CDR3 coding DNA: TGTGCCAGCAGCCCCGGTTGGGGCACAGATACGCAGTATTTT.

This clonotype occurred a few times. CDR3 nucleotides: TGCAGCGTTGAAGTTGCACAGGGGGCTGGTGGCTACACCTTC. Amino acid sequence: CSVEVAQGAGGYTF. The rearrangement joins TRBV29-1 to TRBJ1-2, with 9 bases identical to TRBD1. Germline loops: CDR1 SQVTM, CDR2 ANQGSEA. The CDR3 totals 14 residues. V trimming: 1 base; J trimming: 7 bases; junction bases outside the gene matches: 7. The entire variable domain, with the rest obtained from reference TRBV29-1 and TRBJ1-2, is as follows: SAVISQKPSRDICQRGTSLTIQCQVDSQVTMMFWYRQQPGQSLTLIATANQGSEATYESGFVIDKFPISRPNLTFSTLTVSNMSPEDSSIYLCSVEVAQGAGGYTFGSGTRLTVV.

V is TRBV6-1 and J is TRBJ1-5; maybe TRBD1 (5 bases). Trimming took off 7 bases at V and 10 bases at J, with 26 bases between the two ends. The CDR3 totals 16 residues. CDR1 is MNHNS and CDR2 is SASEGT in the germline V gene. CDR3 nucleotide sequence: TGTGCCAGCACAGAATATGCGGATCCGACAGTCAGCCCCCAGCATTTT. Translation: CASTEYADPTVSPQHF.

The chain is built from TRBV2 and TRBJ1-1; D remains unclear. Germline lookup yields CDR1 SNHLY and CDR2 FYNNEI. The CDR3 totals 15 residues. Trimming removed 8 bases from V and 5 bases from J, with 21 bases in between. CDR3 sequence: CASEVQASSGTEAFF. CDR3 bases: TGTGCCAGCGAAGTTCAGGCCTCGTCGGGTACTGAAGCTTTCTTT.

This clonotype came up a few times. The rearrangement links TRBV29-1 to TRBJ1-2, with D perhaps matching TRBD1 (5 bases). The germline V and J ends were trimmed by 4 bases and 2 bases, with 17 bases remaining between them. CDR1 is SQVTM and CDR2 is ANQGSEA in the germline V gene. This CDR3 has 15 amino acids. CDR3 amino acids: CSVGGTFPGNYGYTF. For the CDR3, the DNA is TGCAGCGTTGGGGGCACCTTCCCCGGGAACTATGGCTACACCTTC.

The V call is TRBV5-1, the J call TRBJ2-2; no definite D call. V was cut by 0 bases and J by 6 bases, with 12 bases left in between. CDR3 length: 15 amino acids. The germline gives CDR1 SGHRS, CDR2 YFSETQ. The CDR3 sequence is CASSLALGSAGELFF. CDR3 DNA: TGCGCCAGCAGCTTGGCCCTGGGCAGCGCCGGGGAGCTGTTTTTT.

CDR3 coding DNA: TGTGCCAGCAGCCCCCGGCGGTCCTCCTACGAGCAGTACTTC. This codes for CASSPRRSSYEQYF. V is TRBV6-2 or TRBV6-3 and J is TRBJ2-7; unclear D gene. Trimming stripped 6 bases from V and 0 bases from J, with 12 bases between. CDR1 MNHEY and CDR2 SVGEGT come from the germline V gene. The CDR3 is 14 residues long.